The 17 T cell receptor beta chains given below trace back to one sample, sequenced in a study of CD8 T cells in ankylosing spondylitis (dated by TCRdb to about 2017). Library prep was done by 5' RACE. Sequenced on an Illumina HiSeq 2500. The public reads were reprocessed in TCRdb via fastp at Q25 and MiXCR, keeping in-frame beta chains. Merged by CDR3 protein, the rows form single entries marked with the most common genes and DNA. Counted in this sample were under 200,000 distinct CDR3 sequences; about 9.9% of them appeared once. Of the sample, approximately 32% falls within the top ten clones. Sequences were obtained from blood, either unsorted or a sorted T cell fraction (not recorded which). The origin of the receptors is a male donor with ankylosing spondylitis or in good health (not recorded which).

This clonotype was seen ten or more times. CDR3 in DNA: TGCGCCAGCAGCTTGGAAGGCGGGGCAGGGGATGAAAAACTGTTTTTT. Its translation: CASSLEGGAGDEKLFF. The chain employs TRBV5-1 and TRBJ1-4, with D tentatively TRBD1 (6 bases). Germline loops: CDR1 SGHRS, CDR2 YFSETQ. The CDR3 is 16 residues long. With 0 bases removed from V and 6 bases from J, the gap between germline ends came to 15 bases.

This clonotype was observed many times. The CDR3 sequence is CASSYSGAYQETQYF. In DNA, the CDR3 is TGTGCCAGCAGTTACTCAGGCGCGTACCAAGAGACCCAGTACTTC. This chain uses TRBV6-5 with TRBJ2-5; D not certain. This CDR3 spans 15 amino acids. The germline V and J ends were trimmed by 0 bases and 0 bases, with 8 bases remaining between them. Germline V gene data show CDR1 as MNHEY and CDR2 as SVGAGI.

This clonotype appeared many times. The chain couples TRBV5-1 to TRBJ2-3, with TRBD2 as a possible D gene (5 bases). CDR1 is SGHRS, CDR2 YFSETQ, per germline. The ends were cut back, 4 bases at V and 0 bases at J, with 9 bases in the middle. The CDR3 is made up of 14 amino acids. The CDR3 spells CASSRRTSTDTQYF. The DNA for the CDR3 is TGCGCCAGCAGCCGCCGGACTAGCACAGATACGCAGTATTTT.

This clonotype was seen ten or more times. This chain connects TRBV6-2 or TRBV6-3 to TRBJ2-3; TRBD2 aligns across 16 bases. CDR3 size: 19 residues. Unmatched junction bases numbered 12, after V lost 4 bases and J lost 5 bases. Germline CDR1 and CDR2: MNHEY and SVGEGT. The CDR3 region has the DNA TGTGCCAGCAGTTTTACCGGGACTAGCGGGAGGGCCAAGGGAGATACGCAGTATTTT. It is translated as CASSFTGTSGRAKGDTQYF.

The rearrangement uses TRBV7-8 and TRBJ1-5; possible D gene TRBD1, 6 bases. Germline V CDR1 and CDR2: SGHVS, FQNEAQ. CDR3 length: 14 amino acids. Trimming took off 1 base at V and 10 bases at J, with 14 bases between the two ends. CDR3: CASSLGSGERPQHF. CDR3 sequence (DNA): TGTGCCAGCAGCTTAGGCTCAGGGGAGAGACCCCAGCATTTT.

This clonotype was detected many times. The chain joins TRBV20-1 to TRBJ1-4; D remains ambiguous. CDR3 length equals 16 residues. The V end was cut by 0 bases, the J end by 0 bases, with 11 bases between. CDR1 and CDR2 from the germline V gene are DFQATT and SNEGSKA (reference sequence). CDR3 residues: CSARDPREATNEKLFF. DNA of the CDR3: TGCAGTGCTAGAGATCCCCGGGAGGCAACTAATGAAAAACTGTTTTTT.

This clonotype was counted a few times. The CDR3 loop is CASSQQRDTQYF. Here the CDR3 DNA reads TGCGCCAGCAGCCAACAGCGGGATACGCAGTATTTT. V and J are TRBV4-3 and TRBJ2-3; the D gene is possibly TRBD2 (5 bases). The CDR3 is made up of 12 amino acids. The V end lost 2 bases, the J end lost 6 bases, and 6 bases lay between the germline ends. Germline assignment: CDR1 LGHNA and CDR2 YSLEER.

As for this clonotype: Just one base apart from a much larger clone, this may be a read error. The chain recombines TRBV4-3 with TRBJ1-5; D gene ambiguous. The CDR3 length is 14 residues. Between the trimmed V and J ends, which lost 0 bases and 11 bases, there was a span of 14 bases. Germline V gene lookup returns CDR1 LGHNA and CDR2 YSLEER. The chain's CDR3 is CASSQDAGVESQHF. In nucleotides, the CDR3 is TGCGCCAGCAGCCAAGATGCAGGAGTCGAATCCCAGCATTTT.

This clonotype occurred a few times. The gene calls are TRBV11-2 and TRBJ2-1; 7 bases are a match to TRBD1. CDR3 length: 15 residues. Germline V CDR1 and CDR2: SGHAT, FQNNGV. Trimming cost V 5 bases and J 0 bases; bases outside gene matches: 4. Here the CDR3 DNA reads TGTGCCAGCAGCCCGGGACAGAGCTCCTACAATGAGCAGTTCTTC. Translated: CASSPGQSSYNEQFF. The whole variable domain, filled in from reference TRBV11-2 and TRBJ2-1, reads EAGVAQSPRYKIIEKRQSVAFWCNPISGHATLYWYQQILGQGPKLLIQFQNNGVVDDSQLPKDRFSAERLKGVDSTLKIQPAKLEDSAVYLCASSPGQSSYNEQFFGPGTRLTVL.

This clonotype was seen at least ten times. The chain joins TRBV20-1 to TRBJ2-6; D unclear. Germline CDR1 and CDR2: DFQATT and SNEGSKA (reference sequence). V lost 6 bases and J lost 3, with 12 bases in between. The CDR3 sequence is 14 residues long. CDR3 bases: TGCAGTGCCCTTTTAGGACGTGGGGCCAACGTCCTGACTTTC. Translation gives CSALLGRGANVLTF.

The V call is TRBV7-2, the J call TRBJ1-1, with D uncertain. The V gene lost 4 bases and the J gene lost 10 bases, with 7 bases spanning the gap. Germline-derived CDR1 and CDR2 are SGHTA and FQGNSA. The CDR3 has 10 residues. The CDR3 DNA reads TGTGCCAGCAGCTCAAATAGAGCTTTCTTT. It translates to CASSSNRAFF.

This clonotype showed up many times. This chain connects TRBV5-1 to TRBJ2-3; the D gene could be TRBD1 or TRBD2 (5 bases each). V shed 3 bases and J shed 4 bases, with 12 bases lying between them. The CDR3 totals 14 residues. The germline V gene has CDR1 SGHRS and CDR2 YFSETQ. The chain's CDR3 is CASSSGRVADTQYF. In nucleotides, the CDR3 is TGCGCCAGCAGCTCGGGACGGGTGGCAGATACGCAGTATTTT. The entire variable domain, with the rest obtained from reference TRBV5-1 and TRBJ2-3, is as follows: KAGVTQTPRYLIKTRGQQVTLSCSPISGHRSVSWYQQTPGQGLQFLFEYFSETQRNKGNFPGRFSGRQFSNSRSEMNVSTLELGDSALYLCASSSGRVADTQYFGPGTRLTVL.

CDR3 region: CASSFLAGLAGELFF. CDR3 DNA sequence: TGTGCCAGCAGCTTTCTAGCGGGGTTAGCCGGGGAGCTGTTTTTT. This rearrangement joins TRBV7-8 to TRBJ2-2, with 9 bases aligning to TRBD2. Germline V gives CDR1 SGHVS, CDR2 FQNEAQ. CDR3 size: 15 residues. The V gene end was trimmed by 3 bases and the J gene end by 6 bases; junction bases not matched to a gene: 5.

This clonotype occurred many times. The V call is TRBV5-1, the J call TRBJ2-2, with 11 bases lining up with TRBD2. The germline CDR1 and CDR2 sequences are SGHRS and YFSETQ. V shed 4 bases and J 7 bases; nucleotides not matched to a gene: 12. The CDR3 runs to 17 residues. The CDR3 here is CASSQRTSGSKDGELFF. The DNA of the CDR3 is TGCGCCAGCAGCCAACGGACTAGCGGGTCGAAGGACGGGGAGCTGTTTTTT.

In its sample, this clonotype was seen a few times. CDR3 DNA: TGTGCCAGCAGTTACGCAAACAGGGGGCCAGCCAAAAACATTCAGTACTTC. Its translation: CASSYANRGPAKNIQYF. The J gene is TRBJ2-4, the V gene TRBV6-5; 9 nucleotides line up with TRBD1. The CDR3 loop spans 17 amino acids. Trimming cost V 2 bases and J 0 bases; bases outside gene matches: 5. Germline values: CDR1 MNHEY, CDR2 SVGAGI.

This clonotype was seen many times. This chain links TRBV6-1 with TRBJ1-2; D is unresolved. The ends were cut back, 1 base at V and 5 bases at J, with 14 bases in the middle. Germline lookup yields CDR1 MNHNS and CDR2 SASEGT. CDR3 length: 15 residues. The CDR3 reads CASSEGMLTNYGYTF. CDR3 nucleotides: TGTGCCAGCAGTGAAGGAATGTTGACAAATTATGGCTACACCTTC.

The chain joins TRBV5-6 to TRBJ2-7; 9 nucleotides match TRBD1. Unmatched junction bases numbered 9, after V lost 4 bases and J lost 4 bases. The CDR3 spans 15 residues. Germline V CDR1 and CDR2: SGHDT, YYEEEE. The CDR3 loop is CASSPYGQGYYEQYF. CDR3 nucleotides: TGTGCCAGCAGCCCGTACGGACAGGGGTATTACGAGCAGTACTTC.